One sample yielded the 28 T cell receptor beta chains listed below, sequenced in a study of cytomegalovirus exposure and HLA in healthy donors. This PCR relied on a set of 60 Vbeta primers and 13 Jbeta primers. Produced via immunoSEQ multiplex PCR; TCRdb's table is partial and in-frame only. This sample has roughly 190,000 clones, with approximately 78% found just once. Sample: PBMCs. The origin of the receptors is a woman in her 30s in good health and CMV-seropositive.

The chain is built from TRBV7-8 and TRBJ2-1; 9 nucleotides align to TRBD2. With 3 bases clipped from V and 8 bases from J, the junction kept 8 bases outside the gene matches. Looked up from germline, CDR1 is SGHVS and CDR2 is FQNEAQ. The CDR3 covers 15 residues. CDR3 loop: CASSLSSGIIDEQFF. The CDR3 DNA reads as TGTGCCAGCAGCTTGTCTAGCGGGATTATCGATGAGCAGTTCTTC. The variable domain in full, completed from reference TRBV7-8 and TRBJ2-1, reads GAGVSQSPRYKVAKRGQDVALRCDPISGHVSLFWYQQALGQGPEFLTYFQNEAQLDKSGLPSDRFFAERPEGSVSTLKIQRTQQEDSAVYLCASSLSSGIIDEQFFGPGTRLTVL.

The chain carries TRBV28 and TRBJ1-1; 7 nucleotides match TRBD1. Germline-derived CDR1 and CDR2 are MDHEN and SYDVKM. V lost 10 bases to trimming and J lost 2 bases; unmatched junction nucleotides: 13. CDR3 length: 15 residues. CDR3 nucleotide sequence: TGTGCCAACTCCTCCTCCCACAGGGGTAACACTGAAGCTTTCTTT. This gives the protein CANSSSHRGNTEAFF.

The chain is built from TRBV6-5 and TRBJ2-7; TRBD2 aligns across 8 bases. This CDR3 is 14 amino acids long. Germline V gives CDR1 MNHEY, CDR2 SVGAGI. V lost 6 bases, J lost 6 bases, and 10 bases stayed unmatched. Here the CDR3 reads CASSQGLVYSEQYF. Here the CDR3 DNA reads TGTGCCAGCAGCCAGGGACTAGTCTATTCCGAGCAGTACTTC.

The J gene is TRBJ2-2, the V gene TRBV5-4; 8 bases align to TRBD1. There are 14 residues in the CDR3. After removal of 7 bases from V and 1 base from J, the junction contained 3 bases not matched to a gene. The V gene's germline CDR1 is SGHNT and CDR2 YYREEE (reference sequence). The CDR3 DNA sequence: TGTGCCAGCTTTGGACAGGGGAACACCGGGGAGCTGTTTTTT. As protein: CASFGQGNTGELFF. The whole variable domain, filled in from reference TRBV5-4 and TRBJ2-2, reads ETGVTQSPTHLIKTRGQQVTLRCSSQSGHNTVSWYQQALGQGPQFIFQYYREEENGRGNFPPRFSGLQFPNYSSELNVNALELDDSALYLCASFGQGNTGELFFGEGSRLTVL.

The sample holds a few counts of this clone. The chain couples TRBV11-2 to TRBJ2-3; D perhaps matches TRBD1 (5 bases). The CDR3 is 18 residues long. V lost 4 bases and J lost 1, with 21 bases in between. Germline CDR1 reads SGHAT; CDR2 reads FQNNGV. The CDR3 region has the DNA TGTGCCAGCAGCTCGCCCCCTGGTTGGGGCCGGGGCACAGATACGCAGTATTTT. Translated, it gives CASSSPPGWGRGTDTQYF.

J is TRBJ2-5 and V is TRBV19; 8 bases are shared with TRBD2. This CDR3 comprises 15 residues. V lost 5 bases, J lost 5 bases, and 10 bases stayed unmatched. The V gene's germline CDR1 is LNHDA and CDR2 SQIVND (reference sequence). CDR3 sequence (DNA): TGTGCCAGTAGTCTCGCCGCGGGGGGAGGGGAGACCCAGTACTTC. This codes for CASSLAAGGGETQYF. Using reference TRBV19 and TRBJ2-5 for the parts outside the CDR3, the full variable domain is DGGITQSPKYLFRKEGQNVTLSCEQNLNHDAMYWYRQDPGQGLRLIYYSQIVNDFQKGDIAEGYSVSREKKESFPLTVTSAQKNPTAFYLCASSLAAGGGETQYFGPGTRLLVL.

The chain uses TRBV19 and TRBJ2-3; maybe TRBD2 (6 bases). The ends were cut back, 9 bases at V and 1 base at J, with 11 bases in the middle. The CDR3 covers 13 residues. Germline CDR1 is LNHDA and CDR2 is SQIVND (reference sequence). The CDR3 loop reads CARNWDCTDTQYF. In nucleotides, the CDR3 is TGTGCCAGGAATTGGGACTGCACAGATACGCAGTATTTT. Drawing the rest from reference TRBV19 and TRBJ2-3, the complete variable domain is DGGITQSPKYLFRKEGQNVTLSCEQNLNHDAMYWYRQDPGQGLRLIYYSQIVNDFQKGDIAEGYSVSREKKESFPLTVTSAQKNPTAFYLCARNWDCTDTQYFGPGTRLTVL.

The rearrangement joins TRBV18 to TRBJ2-5; the D is unclear. The germline gives CDR1 KGHSH, CDR2 LQKENI. V lost 1 base to trimming and J lost 6 bases, with 6 bases between them. The CDR3 is made up of 12 amino acids. The CDR3 DNA sequence: TGTGCCAGCTCACCACTAGAACAGACCCAGTACTTC. Translating it yields CASSPLEQTQYF.

The chain links TRBV30 to TRBJ1-1; TRBD1 matches at 7 bases. V shed 2 bases and J 3 bases; nucleotides not matched to a gene: 3. Germline loops: CDR1 GTSNPN, CDR2 SVGIG (reference sequence). The CDR3 runs 13 residues. The CDR3 protein is CAWSSGQYTEAFF. The CDR3 bases are TGTGCCTGGAGTTCGGGACAGTACACTGAAGCTTTCTTT.

The CDR3 DNA reads TGTGCCAGCAGTCCAGTTGGGACAGCGCAAGAGACCCAGTACTTC. It specifies CASSPVGTAQETQYF. The chain links TRBV7-2 to TRBJ2-5; 7 bases are shared with TRBD1. Losses at the gene ends were 6 bases for V and 2 bases for J; bases not matched to a gene: 9. CDR1 and CDR2 (germline): SGHTA, FQGNSA. The CDR3 runs to 15 residues.

This chain joins TRBV5-1 and TRBJ2-3; 13 nucleotides agree with TRBD2. Germline V lookup: CDR1 SGHRS, CDR2 YFSETQ. J lost 6 bases, V lost 6 bases, and 10 bases had no gene match. The CDR3 is 16 residues long. This CDR3 is CASTPLAGGPGDTQYF. The CDR3 DNA reads as TGCGCCAGCACCCCACTAGCGGGAGGGCCAGGGGATACGCAGTATTTT.

V and J are TRBV18 and TRBJ1-1; TRBD1 might be the D (6 bases). CDR3 size: 14 residues. CDR1 is KGHSH and CDR2 is LQKENI in the germline V gene. The germline V and J ends were trimmed by 0 bases and 5 bases, with 10 bases remaining between them. CDR3 bases: TGTGCCAGCTCACCACCGGGGGGGCGTACTGAAGCTTTCTTT. Its translation is CASSPPGGRTEAFF.

V and J are TRBV18 and TRBJ1-1; D is unclear. The germline gives CDR1 KGHSH, CDR2 LQKENI. This CDR3 has 17 residues. The V end lost 2 bases, the J end lost 0 bases, and 16 bases lay between the germline ends. CDR3 sequence reads: CASSPIEGWFMNTEAFF. CDR3 nucleotide sequence: TGTGCCAGCTCACCAATTGAGGGCTGGTTTATGAACACTGAAGCTTTCTTT.

The chain's CDR3 is CASSFGTGVTGELFF. The CDR3 DNA follows: TGTGCCAGCAGCTTCGGAACAGGGGTCACCGGGGAGCTGTTTTTT. This chain connects TRBV7-9 to TRBJ2-2, with 7 bases lining up with TRBD1. Looked up from germline, CDR1 is SEHNR and CDR2 is FQNEAQ (reference sequence). Trimming removed 3 bases from V and 4 bases from J; junction bases left unmatched: 5. The CDR3 consists of 15 residues. Drawing the rest from reference TRBV7-9 and TRBJ2-2, the complete variable domain is DTGVSQNPRHKITKRGQNVTFRCDPISEHNRLYWYRQTLGQGPEFLTYFQNEAQLEKSRLLSDRFSAERPKGSFSTLEIQRTEQGDSAMYLCASSFGTGVTGELFFGEGSRLTVL.

CDR3 sequence reads: CASSDLTSGYYEQYF. The CDR3, as DNA: TGTGCCAGCAGCGACTTGACTAGCGGGTACTACGAGCAGTACTTC. The J gene is TRBJ2-7, the V gene TRBV13, with 10 nucleotides matching TRBD2. The length of the CDR3 is 15 residues. Germline-derived CDR1 and CDR2 are PRHDT and FYEKMQ (reference sequence). With 5 bases clipped from V and 3 bases from J, the junction kept 7 bases outside the gene matches.

This sequence joins TRBV25-1 and TRBJ1-4, with D perhaps TRBD1 (6 bases). The CDR3 extends over 15 amino acids. Trimming took off 0 bases at V and 7 bases at J, with 12 bases between the two ends. Germline lookup yields CDR1 MGHDK and CDR2 SYGVNS. The CDR3 protein is CASSEYKGEGEKLFF. The CDR3 region has the DNA TGTGCCAGCAGTGAATACAAGGGGGAGGGTGAAAAACTGTTTTTT.

The chain has TRBV4-1 and TRBJ2-5; no clear D. V was clipped by 1 base and J by 1 base, with 10 bases between them. This CDR3 is built from 15 residues. CDR1 and CDR2 from the germline V gene are MGHRA and YSYEKL. The CDR3 is CASSQGYRGQETQYF. The CDR3 DNA reads as TGCGCCAGCAGCCAAGGATACCGCGGCCAAGAGACCCAGTACTTC.

The V and J genes are TRBV2 and TRBJ2-7; 11 nucleotides align to TRBD2. The junction had 2 bases not matched to a gene; V was cut back by 7 bases and J by 0 bases. Germline V gene data show CDR1 as SNHLY and CDR2 as FYNNEI. This CDR3 has 14 residues. The CDR3 DNA sequence: TGTGCCAGCATTAGCGGGAGGGCCTCCTACGAGCAGTACTTC. This translates into CASISGRASYEQYF.

J is TRBJ2-1 and V is TRBV12-5; 8 nucleotides match TRBD2. CDR1 LGHNT and CDR2 FRNRAP come from the germline V gene. The trim removed 5 bases at V and 6 bases at J, leaving 12 bases unmatched. CDR3 size: 16 residues. CDR3 sequence reads: CASGGNGTSAFNEQFF. In nucleotides, the CDR3 is TGTGCTAGTGGTGGTAATGGGACTAGTGCATTCAATGAGCAGTTCTTC.

In its sample, this clone was seen once. V gene TRBV7-8 combines with J gene TRBJ2-1, with 7 bases fitting TRBD2. Germline V gene sequence: CDR1 SGHVS, CDR2 FQNEAQ. The trim removed 0 bases at V and 2 bases at J, leaving 7 bases unmatched. The length of the CDR3 is 17 residues. CDR3 nucleotides: TGTGCCAGCAGCTTAGCCCGGACTAGACGACCCTACAATGAGCAGTTCTTC. The encoded protein is CASSLARTRRPYNEQFF.

The chain links TRBV28 to TRBJ2-1; TRBD2 aligns across 8 bases. The CDR3 is made up of 15 amino acids. Germline CDR1 MDHEN, CDR2 SYDVKM. V was clipped by 8 bases and J by 6 bases; unmatched bases: 12. The CDR3 DNA follows: TGTGCCAGCGGGCTCCCGCTAGCGGGTTCCAATGAGCAGTTCTTC. Translation: CASGLPLAGSNEQFF.

This sequence joins TRBV29-1 and TRBJ2-3; TRBD2 aligns across 10 bases. Germline assignment: CDR1 SQVTM and CDR2 ANQGSEA. The CDR3 contains 14 residues. With V trimmed by 5 bases and J by 5 bases, 7 bases remained unmatched. CDR3 DNA sequence: TGCAGCGTTAAAGGTAGCGGGGGGTTAGATACGCAGTATTTT. Residues: CSVKGSGGLDTQYF.

This clone was seen a handful of times. The rearrangement uses TRBV29-1 and TRBJ2-5, with D maybe TRBD2 (5 bases). Germline lookup yields CDR1 SQVTM and CDR2 ANQGSEA. The CDR3 totals 13 residues. V gave up 6 bases and J gave up 7 bases, with 18 bases separating them. CDR3 nucleotides: TGCAGCGTCCCCCACGGAGGACCCGCGACCCAGTACTTC. Amino acids: CSVPHGGPATQYF.

On this clone: Mismatch with germline at one junction end may stem from a read error. The J gene is TRBJ1-1, the V gene TRBV12-5, with D perhaps matching TRBD1 (6 bases). Germline CDR1 LGHNT, CDR2 FRNRAP. The CDR3 has 14 amino acids. The CDR3: CASGLGQVNTEAFF. CDR3 sequence (DNA): TGTGCTAGTGGCTTGGGACAAGTGAACACTGAAGCTTTCTTT.

The chain employs TRBV6-6 and TRBJ1-3; D gene uncertain. This CDR3 has 14 amino acids. V shed 6 bases and J shed 0 bases, with 9 bases lying between them. The V gene's germline CDR1 is MNHNY and CDR2 SVGAGI (reference sequence). This CDR3 reads CASRSGLSGNTIYF. Here the CDR3 DNA reads TGTGCCAGCAGATCAGGCCTCTCTGGAAACACCATATATTTT.

The chain combines TRBV7-2 with TRBJ1-1, with a tentative D call TRBD1 (6 bases). The CDR3 has 14 residues. The germline gives CDR1 SGHTA, CDR2 FQGNSA. Trimming pared 5 bases from V and 2 bases from J, leaving 12 bases between. The CDR3 reads CASSHRAGNTEAFF. CDR3 coding DNA: TGTGCCAGCAGCCACAGGGCAGGCAACACTGAAGCTTTCTTT. Full variable domain (remainder filled in from reference TRBV7-2 and TRBJ1-1): GAGVSQSPSNKVTEKGKDVELRCDPISGHTALYWYRQSLGQGLEFLIYFQGNSAPDKSGLPSDRFSAERTGGSVSTLTIQRTQQEDSAVYLCASSHRAGNTEAFFGQGTRLTVV.

CDR3 nucleotide sequence: TGTGCCAGTAGTATAGACGCAGATACGCAGTATTTT. The encoded protein is CASSIDADTQYF. The chain carries TRBV19 and TRBJ2-3; unclear D gene. The CDR3 is 12 amino acids. Germline CDR1 reads LNHDA; CDR2 reads SQIVND (reference sequence). V gave up 0 bases and J gave up 4 bases, with 2 bases separating them.

This clone turned up a few times. V usage is TRBV5-1 and J usage is TRBJ2-7, with 10 bases fitting TRBD1. V shed 3 bases and J 2 bases; nucleotides not matched to a gene: 5. The CDR3 has 15 amino acids. Germline V gene sequence: CDR1 SGHRS, CDR2 YFSETQ. In nucleotides, the CDR3 is TGCGCCAGCAGCTATTCGACAGGGGGCCCCTACGAGCAGTACTTC. Translating it yields CASSYSTGGPYEQYF.